A selection of T cell receptor beta chains follows, all from one sample in a study of blood T cell repertoires in COVID-19. Libraries were prepared by immunoSEQ multiplex PCR; TCRdb keeps only in-frame clonotypes and omits some of them. The repertoire holds around 130,000 clones, with approximately 86% as singletons. The sequenced material came from peripheral blood. The receptor set was obtained from a woman aged 50 to 60 who had recovered from COVID-19. The CDR3 runs from the conserved cysteine through the conserved F or W. A D gene is named only where the DNA matches it firmly. Part of the rows lack a size; the others show once, few, many or a class for expanded clones.

>-|TRBJ1-1|TRBV27|TRBD1
TGTGCCAGCAGTTTATACTCGGGACAGGGGACTGAAGCTTTCTTT
CASSLYSGQGTEAFF
>-|TRBJ2-7|TRBV18|-
TGTGCCAGCTCATCCGCGGTCTCCTACGAGCAGTACTTC
CASSSAVSYEQYF
>-|TRBJ1-1|TRBV19|-
TGTGCCAGTAGTCATAACTACCAGGGGCGCACTGAAGCTTTCTTT
CASSHNYQGRTEAFF
>-|TRBJ1-1|TRBV5-6|-
TGTGCCAGCAGCTTGGTGGGTAGGGGAGGGGACACTGAAGCTTTCTTT
CASSLVGRGGDTEAFF
>-|TRBJ2-7|TRBV27|TRBD1
TGTGCCAGCGGCCCAGACAGGGGTTCAAACGAGCAGTACTTC
CASGPDRGSNEQYF
>-|TRBJ2-1|TRBV18|-
TGTGCCAGCTCACCACCTGGGGGCAGGTACAATGAGCAGTTCTTC
CASSPPGGRYNEQFF
>-|TRBJ2-2|TRBV30|TRBD2
TGTGCCTGGAGTGTAGGTGGACTAGCTCGTGCCGGGGAGCTGTTTTTT
CAWSVGGLARAGELFF
>-|TRBJ1-1|TRBV3-1/TRBV3-2|-
TGTGCCGCCAGGGGTGCAGATGAAGCTTTCTTT
CAARGADEAFF
>-|TRBJ2-5|TRBV7-2|TRBD2
TGTGCCAGCAGCTTAGTATTTGGCGGGGGGGCCCAAGAGACCCAGTACTTC
CASSLVFGGGAQETQYF
>-|TRBJ2-2|TRBV18|TRBD2
TGTGCCAGCTCACCACTCGGACTAGCGGGGGGCTTGAACACCGGGGAGCTGTTTTTT
CASSPLGLAGGLNTGELFF
>-|TRBJ1-5|TRBV19|-
TGTGCCAGTAGTCCCCGACAGGAAGAAATCAATCAGCCCCAGCATTTT
CASSPRQEEINQPQHF
>once|TRBJ1-5|TRBV6-5|-
TGTGCCAGCAGCCCGAAAAGAACCGGTCAGCCCCAGCATTTT
CASSPKRTGQPQHF
>-|TRBJ1-2|TRBV5-1|-
TGCGCCAGCAGCTTGCCGGGGGACTATGGCTACACCTTC
CASSLPGDYGYTF
>-|TRBJ1-2|TRBV11-2|TRBD1
TGTGCCAGCAGATCCCCGTACAGGGGAGACAACTATGGCTACACCTTC
CASRSPYRGDNYGYTF
>few|TRBJ2-5|TRBV14|-
TGTGCCAGCAGCCAAGATGCGGGGGAGACCCAGTACTTC
CASSQDAGETQYF
>once|TRBJ1-4|TRBV6-5|-
TGTGCCAGCACGGGGGGGGCCGGTGAAAAACTGTTTTTT
CASTGGAGEKLFF
>-|TRBJ1-2|TRBV15|-
TGTGCCACCAGCAGAATGGGGGGGTATGGCTCCAATTATGGCTACACCTTC
CATSRMGGYGSNYGYTF
>-|TRBJ1-2|TRBV9|TRBD1
TGTGCCAGCAGCGTAGGAATTGGACAGGCATATGGCTACACCTTC
CASSVGIGQAYGYTF
>once|TRBJ2-3|TRBV15|-
TGTGCCACCAGCAGAGATCCCGGCACAGATACGCAGTATTTT
CATSRDPGTDTQYF
>once|TRBJ1-2|TRBV6-5|TRBD1
TGTGCCAGCAGTTACGTGCCAGGGGGCCGAGGCACCTTC
CASSYVPGGRGTF
>-|TRBJ2-7|TRBV5-1|TRBD2
TGCGCCAGCAGCTTGGACGTTAGCGGGGCCAGAAGCTTC
CASSLDVSGARSF
>-|TRBJ2-7|TRBV5-1|-
TGCGCCAGCAGCTATGTCGAGTTCCCCTACGAGCAGTACTTC
CASSYVEFPYEQYF
>-|TRBJ1-5|TRBV2|-
TGTGCCAGCAGTAGTCAAGGGGGCAATCAGCCCCAGCATTTT
CASSSQGGNQPQHF
>-|TRBJ1-5|TRBV4-1|-
TGCGCCAGCAGCCCCCGCCCTGATTTGGGACACCCTAGCAATCAGCCCCAGCATTTT
CASSPRPDLGHPSNQPQHF
>-|TRBJ1-6|TRBV30|-
TGTGCCTGGAACCTGGGGGGGGCGAATTCACCCCTCCACTTT
CAWNLGGANSPLHF
>once|TRBJ2-2|TRBV6-2/TRBV6-3|TRBD1
TGTGCCAGCAGCAGTCGGACAGGGCTTTCCGGGGAGCTGTTTTTT
CASSSRTGLSGELFF
>-|TRBJ1-1|TRBV20-1|-
TGCAGTGCTAGGCGACAGCTTGAAGCTTTCTTT
CSARRQLEAFF